This T cell receptor beta chain was obtained from a study of blood T cell repertoires in COVID-19. Enrolled during active infection, Seattle patients were then followed longitudinally. In the source study's methods: Using reference gene primer amplification, nucleated cell counts were estimated. Method: immunoSEQ multiplex PCR; TCRdb's copy keeps in-frame clones and lacks some. The V and J calls and clone size were taken over from that table, and D and trimming were inferred from the DNA. The sample shows about 100,000 clones, around 90% of them seen only once. A single count supports this clone. The CDR3 covers 12 residues. After removal of 4 bases from V and 15 bases from J, the junction contained 12 bases not matched to a gene. CDR1 and CDR2 (germline): SQVTM, ANQGSEA.

This receptor was taken from a human donor with COVID-19, enrolled during active disease. The donor label of this sample is uncertain. This chain links TRBV29-1 with TRBJ2-1, with 7 bases that match TRBD2. Sequenced input: peripheral blood. The CDR3 nucleotides are TGCAGCGTTGCGGTAGCGGGTCGTACGGGGTTCTTC. As protein: CSVAVAGRTGFF.